Listed below are T cell receptor beta chains from one sample, sequenced in a study of Graves' ophthalmopathy and Graves' hyperthyroidism. TCRdb analysed the multiplex PCR reads with MiXCR anew, one entry per CDR3 protein. The sample consists of roughly 400,000 distinct CDR3 sequences, roughly 17% of them appearing once. The sequenced sample was peripheral blood. The source of these receptors is an adult woman with stable Graves' hyperthyroidism. Both conserved end residues are part of each CDR3. The D gene is left open where the match is weak. Size values are once, few and many counts, or a class for expanded clones, and some rows have none.

J gene	D gene	clone size	V gene	CDR3 DNA	CDR3 protein
TRBJ2-2	-	many	TRBV12-3/TRBV12-4	TGTGCCAGCAGTTTCTCTCGGAACACCGGGGAGCTGTTTTTT	CASSFSRNTGELFF
TRBJ1-1	TRBD1	many	TRBV6-1	TGTGCCAGCAGCAACCTCGGGACAGGGAAGAACACTGAAGCTTTCTTT	CASSNLGTGKNTEAFF
TRBJ2-7	-	many	TRBV6-1	TGTGCCAGCAGTGAAGGGACCGGCGTTGCCGAGCAGTACTTC	CASSEGTGVAEQYF
TRBJ2-5	TRBD2	-	TRBV12-3/TRBV12-4	TGTGCCAGCAGTTTGACTAGCGGGATTGGGGCAGAGACCCAGTACTTC	CASSLTSGIGAETQYF
TRBJ1-1	TRBD1	many	TRBV30	TGTGCCTGGAGGGAACCTCCGGGACAGGGGAACACTGAAGCTTTCTTT	CAWREPPGQGNTEAFF
TRBJ2-5	-	many	TRBV4-1	TGCGCCAGCAGCCAATTGCGAAAGACAGTCCTTGGAGAGACCCAGTACTTC	CASSQLRKTVLGETQYF
TRBJ2-2	-	few	TRBV25-1	TGTGCCAGCAGTGACAACGCAGGGAGGACCGGGGAGCTGTTTTTT	CASSDNAGRTGELFF
TRBJ1-1	-	-	TRBV4-1	TGCGCCAGCAGCCAACTACAGGGAGGCGGTGCTTTCTTT	CASSQLQGGGAFF
TRBJ2-7	-	-	TRBV28	TGTGCCAGCAGTTTACTCTGGGAAACCTACGAGCAGTACTTC	CASSLLWETYEQYF
TRBJ2-2	-	few	TRBV18	TGTGCCAGCTCGACAGTTCCTCCGAACACCGGGGAGCTGTTTTTT	CASSTVPPNTGELFF
TRBJ2-7	-	many	TRBV20-1	TGCAGTGCTAGCGCGTGGGGGACTTCCTACGAGCAGTACTTC	CSASAWGTSYEQYF
TRBJ1-5	-	many	TRBV6-2/TRBV6-3	TGTGCCAGCAGGACAGACAGGTCTGAAAGCAATCAGCCCCAGCATTTT	CASRTDRSESNQPQHF
TRBJ1-2	-	many	TRBV7-8	TGTGCCAGCAGCTTAATAGGGCGCGGAGGCTACACCTTC	CASSLIGRGGYTF
TRBJ2-2	TRBD1	-	TRBV4-1	TGCGCCAGCAGCCAAGGGAAGACAGGGTTGGCCGGGGAGCTGTTTTTT	CASSQGKTGLAGELFF
TRBJ1-1	TRBD1	many	TRBV28	TGTGCCAGCAGTTTTTCCGGGACAGAGAACACTGAAGCTTTCTTT	CASSFSGTENTEAFF
TRBJ2-7	TRBD2	-	TRBV7-9	TGTGCCAGCAGCTTCACTAGCGGGCGCTACGAGCAGTACTTC	CASSFTSGRYEQYF
TRBJ2-7	TRBD2	many	TRBV20-1	TGCAGTGCTCCAATCCTAGCGGGAGTCCGAGAGCAGTACTTC	CSAPILAGVREQYF
TRBJ2-7	TRBD2	many	TRBV2	TGTGCCAGCAAGCTAGCGGGAGGTCGTTTATCCTACGAGCAGTACTTC	CASKLAGGRLSYEQYF
TRBJ1-5	TRBD1	many	TRBV27	TGTGCCAGCAGTTCAGGGGGCTGGCAGCCCCAGCATTTT	CASSSGGWQPQHF
TRBJ2-7	TRBD2	many	TRBV28	TGTGCCAGCAGTCCCCGGGGGGGGCTCGAGCAGTACTTC	CASSPRGGLEQYF
TRBJ1-1	-	few	TRBV3-1	TGTGCCAGCAGCCAGGGCAGCGAAGCTTTCTTT	CASSQGSEAFF
TRBJ2-5	-	many	TRBV20-1	TGCAGTGCTAGAGATTCTGGGGCGGAGACCCAGTACTTC	CSARDSGAETQYF
TRBJ2-7	-	-	TRBV4-2	TGTGCCAGCAGCCAATCCGGAGGGGGCTCCTACGAGCAGTACTTC	CASSQSGGGSYEQYF
TRBJ1-2	-	many	TRBV20-1	TGCAGTGCTAGCCCCAGGTTAAACTATGGCTACACCTTC	CSASPRLNYGYTF
TRBJ1-2	TRBD1	-	TRBV7-2	TGTGCCAGCAGCTTCCTGGGACAGGGCAACTATGGCTACACCTTC	CASSFLGQGNYGYTF
TRBJ1-1	-	-	TRBV11-2	TGTGCCAGCAGCTTAGTCCGGTGGACTGAAGCTTTCTTT	CASSLVRWTEAFF
TRBJ1-1	-	many	TRBV6-5	TGTGCCAGCAGTTGGACCTCGAAGAACACTGAAGCTTTCTTT	CASSWTSKNTEAFF
TRBJ1-1	-	-	TRBV7-3	TGTGCCAGCAGCTCCAGCCCGGGGATGAACACTGAAGCTTTCTTT	CASSSSPGMNTEAFF
TRBJ1-2	-	many	TRBV7-2	TGTGCCAGCAGCTTGGGACCCGACTATGGCTACACCTTC	CASSLGPDYGYTF
TRBJ2-5	TRBD2	many	TRBV12-3/TRBV12-4	TGTGCCAGCAGCCGAACTAGCGGGAGATCGTCTGAGACCCAGTACTTC	CASSRTSGRSSETQYF
TRBJ1-5	-	few	TRBV2	TGTGCCAGCAGTGTTTCAGGGCTAAGAAGCAATCAGCCCCAGCATTTT	CASSVSGLRSNQPQHF
TRBJ1-3	TRBD1	many	TRBV30	TGTGCCTGGAGTGTACTTTACTGGGACAGGGGCTCTGGAAACACCATATATTTT	CAWSVLYWDRGSGNTIYF
TRBJ2-7	TRBD2	many	TRBV13	TGTGCCAGCAGCTTAGGACCGACTAGCGGAGTCTCCTACGAGCAGTACTTC	CASSLGPTSGVSYEQYF
TRBJ1-2	-	many	TRBV13	TGTGCCAGCAGCTTAAGTTCCTTCTATGGCTACACCTTC	CASSLSSFYGYTF
TRBJ1-1	-	many	TRBV6-5	TGTGCCAGCAGTTACTCGCGCAGAGCGAACACTGAAGCCTTCTTT	CASSYSRRANTEAFF
TRBJ2-7	-	many	TRBV29-1	TGCAGCGTTGAGGTGCGGGCCTACGAGCAGTACTTC	CSVEVRAYEQYF
TRBJ2-5	-	many	TRBV28	TGTGCCAGCAGGACAGGTGGTCGAGAGACCCAGTACTTC	CASRTGGRETQYF
TRBJ2-7	-	many	TRBV28	TGTGCCAGCAGCCCGCCGTTGGGGCGGGACCCCTACGAGCAGTACTTC	CASSPPLGRDPYEQYF
TRBJ1-2	TRBD1	many	TRBV2	TGTGCCAGCAGGCCGCAGGGGGCGCGTTATGGCTACACCTTC	CASRPQGARYGYTF
TRBJ2-5	-	many	TRBV30	TGTGCCTGGAGCCTACCAGGACCACAAGAGGCCCAGTACTTC	CAWSLPGPQEAQYF
TRBJ1-5	-	-	TRBV6-1	TGTGCCAGCAGTGAAGTCGAGGGCGGTGATCAGCCCCAGCATTTT	CASSEVEGGDQPQHF
TRBJ2-5	-	many	TRBV6-2/TRBV6-3	TGTGCCAGCAGTTCTCGACTATTCGGACAAGAGACCCAGTACTTC	CASSSRLFGQETQYF
TRBJ2-7	TRBD1	many	TRBV6-6	TGTGCCAGCAGTTACTCGATTCTTGGCCAGGGGGACTACGAGCAGTACTTC	CASSYSILGQGDYEQYF
TRBJ2-5	TRBD2	-	TRBV28	TGTGCCAGCAGAGGACTAGCGGGAGTTGAGACCCAGTACTTC	CASRGLAGVETQYF
TRBJ1-1	-	many	TRBV12-3/TRBV12-4	TGTGCCAGCAGTTCCCCCTCCACGAACACTGAAGCTTTCTTT	CASSSPSTNTEAFF
TRBJ1-1	-	many	TRBV6-5	TGTGCCAGCAGTTACGGCCAGGTGAACACTGAAGCTTTCTTT	CASSYGQVNTEAFF
TRBJ2-1	TRBD2	many	TRBV12-3/TRBV12-4	TGTGCCAGCAGTTTAGGGGTGGCGGGAGGGTACAATGAGCAGTTCTTC	CASSLGVAGGYNEQFF
TRBJ1-1	-	many	TRBV20-1	TGCAGTGCTGTCGATGGGGGGGGAAACACTGAAGCTTTCTTT	CSAVDGGGNTEAFF
TRBJ2-1	TRBD2	few	TRBV7-2	TGTGCCAGCAGCTCCCTTAGCGGGAGCGAGTTCTTC	CASSSLSGSEFF
TRBJ1-3	TRBD1	many	TRBV5-1	TGCGCCAGCAGCTGGGGACAGGGGGTCTCTGGAAACACCATATATTTT	CASSWGQGVSGNTIYF
TRBJ2-7	TRBD2	-	TRBV12-5	TGTGCTAGTGGTTTGGTACTTGGACTAGCGGGGGACTACGAGCAGTACTTC	CASGLVLGLAGDYEQYF
TRBJ1-6	TRBD1	many	TRBV6-2/TRBV6-3	TGTGCCAGCAGCCCGATTCCGACAGGGCGGAATTCACCCCTCCACTTT	CASSPIPTGRNSPLHF
TRBJ1-2	-	-	TRBV12-3/TRBV12-4	TGTGCCAGCACCCTACTACAGCAGGGGCCAACTATCGGCTACACCTTC	CASTLLQQGPTIGYTF
TRBJ2-2	TRBD2	few	TRBV4-2	TGTGCCAGCAGCCAAGATCCCCACGGGAGGGCCTCGGGCACCGGGGAGCTGTTTTTT	CASSQDPHGRASGTGELFF
TRBJ2-2	-	-	TRBV7-2	TGTGCCAGCGGACGAGCGGTATCTAACACCGGGGAGCTGTTTTTT	CASGRAVSNTGELFF
TRBJ2-2	-	-	TRBV12-5	TGTGCTAGTGGTTTGGCCACGTCGGACAGCCCGAACACCGGGGAGCTGTTTTTT	CASGLATSDSPNTGELFF
TRBJ1-2	-	many	TRBV12-5	TGTGCTAGTGGACGAGGGGAGGCGTACTATGGCTACACCTTC	CASGRGEAYYGYTF
TRBJ2-7	TRBD2	-	TRBV4-2	TGTGCCAGCAGCCAAGTCCCTAGCGGGGTGGGGGAGCAGTACTTC	CASSQVPSGVGEQYF